This TCR beta chain was sequenced for a study of T cells in Graves' hyperthyroidism and ophthalmopathy. In the study overall: Peripheral blood collection took place at initial diagnosis, before any treatment.

Researchers took RNA transcripts and amplified the TCR beta CDR3 regions from them. Carried out on the TCR CDR3, a first-round RT-PCR used the HTBI primer set. Using its own MiXCR run on the multiplex PCR reads, TCRdb lists one record per CDR3 protein. The table lists around 530,000 distinct CDR3 sequences, 17% of them singletons, with 17% in the top ten. Researchers barred patients who had uncontrolled infection, other autoimmune disease, pregnancy or lactation. This clonotype has a count of ten or more. The sequencing input was blood. The TCR comes from a woman under 30 with Graves' ophthalmopathy.

CDR3 in amino acids: CASSLGGTGAFVNQPQHF. Here the CDR3 DNA reads TGTGCCAGCAGCCTTGGGGGGACAGGGGCTTTCGTCAATCAGCCCCAGCATTTT. The chain employs TRBV28 and TRBJ1-5; 10 nucleotides match TRBD1. The CDR3 sequence is 18 residues long. CDR1 is MDHEN and CDR2 is SYDVKM in the germline V gene. V was pared by 6 bases and J by 3 bases, with 14 bases of the junction left unmatched.